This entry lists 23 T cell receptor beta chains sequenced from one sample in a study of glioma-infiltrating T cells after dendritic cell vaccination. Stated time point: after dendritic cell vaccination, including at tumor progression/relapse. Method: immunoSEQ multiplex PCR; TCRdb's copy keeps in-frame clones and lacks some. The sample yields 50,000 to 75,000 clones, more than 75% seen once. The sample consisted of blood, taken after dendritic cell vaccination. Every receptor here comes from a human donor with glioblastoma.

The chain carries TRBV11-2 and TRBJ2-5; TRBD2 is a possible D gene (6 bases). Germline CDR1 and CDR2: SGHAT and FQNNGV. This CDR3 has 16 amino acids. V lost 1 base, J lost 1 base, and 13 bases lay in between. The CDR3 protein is CASSLARRVPQETQYF. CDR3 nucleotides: TGTGCCAGCAGCTTAGCTAGGAGGGTTCCCCAAGAGACCCAGTACTTC.

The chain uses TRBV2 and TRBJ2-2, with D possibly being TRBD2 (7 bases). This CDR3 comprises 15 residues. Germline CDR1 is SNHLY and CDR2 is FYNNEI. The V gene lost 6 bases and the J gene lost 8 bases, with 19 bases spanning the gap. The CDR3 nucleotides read TGTGCCAGCAGGACGCCAAGGGGGGGGGCTGGGGAGCTGTTTTTT. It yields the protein CASRTPRGGAGELFF.

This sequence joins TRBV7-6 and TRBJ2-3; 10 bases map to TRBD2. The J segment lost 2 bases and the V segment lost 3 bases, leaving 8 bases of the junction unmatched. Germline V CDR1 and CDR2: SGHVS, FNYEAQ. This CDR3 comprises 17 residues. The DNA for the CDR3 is TGTGCCAGCAGCTTGGCTAGCGGGGGAGAATTCACAGATACGCAGTATTTT. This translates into CASSLASGGEFTDTQYF.

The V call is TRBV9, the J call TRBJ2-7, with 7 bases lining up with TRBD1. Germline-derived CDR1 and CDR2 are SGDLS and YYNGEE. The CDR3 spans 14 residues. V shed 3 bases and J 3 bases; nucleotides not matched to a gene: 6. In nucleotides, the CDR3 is TGTGCCAGCAGCGCACAGGGGACCGGCTACGAGCAGTACTTC. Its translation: CASSAQGTGYEQYF.

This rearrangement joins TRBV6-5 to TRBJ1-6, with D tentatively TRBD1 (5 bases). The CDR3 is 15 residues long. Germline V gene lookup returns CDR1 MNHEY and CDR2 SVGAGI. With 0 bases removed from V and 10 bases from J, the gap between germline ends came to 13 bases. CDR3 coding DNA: TGTGCCAGCAGTTACTCAGGGGATTGGACCTCACCCCTCCACTTT. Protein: CASSYSGDWTSPLHF.

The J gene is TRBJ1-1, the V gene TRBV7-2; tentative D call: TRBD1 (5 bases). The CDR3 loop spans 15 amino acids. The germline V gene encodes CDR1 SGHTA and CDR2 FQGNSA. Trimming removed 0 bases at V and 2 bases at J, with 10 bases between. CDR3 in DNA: TGTGCCAGCAGCTTAGCGGAAGGGGTAAACACTGAAGCTTTCTTT. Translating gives CASSLAEGVNTEAFF.

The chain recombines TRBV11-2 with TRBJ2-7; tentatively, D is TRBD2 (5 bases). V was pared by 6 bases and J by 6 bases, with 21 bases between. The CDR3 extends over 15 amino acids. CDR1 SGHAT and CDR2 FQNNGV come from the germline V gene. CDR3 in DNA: TGTGCCAGCAGTTACTCAGCTGGGAGAAGATTCGAGCAGTACTTC. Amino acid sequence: CASSYSAGRRFEQYF. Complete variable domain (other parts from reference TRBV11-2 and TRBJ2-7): EAGVAQSPRYKIIEKRQSVAFWCNPISGHATLYWYQQILGQGPKLLIQFQNNGVVDDSQLPKDRFSAERLKGVDSTLKIQPAKLEDSAVYLCASSYSAGRRFEQYFGPGTRLTVT.

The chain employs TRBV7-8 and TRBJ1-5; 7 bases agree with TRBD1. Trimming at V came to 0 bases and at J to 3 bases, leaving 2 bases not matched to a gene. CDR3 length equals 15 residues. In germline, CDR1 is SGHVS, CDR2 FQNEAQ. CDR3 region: CASSLATGNNQPQHF. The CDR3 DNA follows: TGTGCCAGCAGCTTAGCGACAGGGAACAATCAGCCCCAGCATTTT.

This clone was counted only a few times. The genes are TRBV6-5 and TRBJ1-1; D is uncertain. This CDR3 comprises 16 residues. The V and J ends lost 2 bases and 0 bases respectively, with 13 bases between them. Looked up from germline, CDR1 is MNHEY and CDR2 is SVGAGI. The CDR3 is CASSYPDSYMNTEAFF. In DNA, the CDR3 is TGTGCCAGCAGTTACCCAGACTCTTACATGAACACTGAAGCTTTCTTT.

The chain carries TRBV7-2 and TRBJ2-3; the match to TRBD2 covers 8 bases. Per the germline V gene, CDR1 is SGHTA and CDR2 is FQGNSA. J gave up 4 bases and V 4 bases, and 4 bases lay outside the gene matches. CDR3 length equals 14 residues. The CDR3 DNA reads TGTGCCAGCAGCTCCTTGCGGGGGGCAGATACGCAGTATTTT. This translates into CASSSLRGADTQYF.

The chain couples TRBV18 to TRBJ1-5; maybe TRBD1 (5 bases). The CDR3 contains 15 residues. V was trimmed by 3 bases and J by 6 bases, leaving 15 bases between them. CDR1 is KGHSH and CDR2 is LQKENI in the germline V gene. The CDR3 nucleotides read TGTGCCAGCTCACCTCAGGGTAATAGGGTTCAGCCCCAGCATTTT. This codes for CASSPQGNRVQPQHF.

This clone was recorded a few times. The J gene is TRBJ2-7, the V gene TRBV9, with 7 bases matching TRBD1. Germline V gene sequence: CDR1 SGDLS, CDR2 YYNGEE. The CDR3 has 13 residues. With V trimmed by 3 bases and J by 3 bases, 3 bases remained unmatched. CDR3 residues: CASSGRTGYEQYF. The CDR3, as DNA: TGTGCCAGCAGCGGTCGGACAGGCTACGAGCAGTACTTC.

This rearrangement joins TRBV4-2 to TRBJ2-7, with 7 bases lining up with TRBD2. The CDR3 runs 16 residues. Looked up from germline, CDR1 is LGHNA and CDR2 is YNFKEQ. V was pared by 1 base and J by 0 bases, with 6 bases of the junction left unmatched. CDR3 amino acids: CASSQAVKRGSYEQYF. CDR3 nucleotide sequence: TGTGCCAGCAGCCAAGCGGTGAAGCGGGGCTCCTACGAGCAGTACTTC.

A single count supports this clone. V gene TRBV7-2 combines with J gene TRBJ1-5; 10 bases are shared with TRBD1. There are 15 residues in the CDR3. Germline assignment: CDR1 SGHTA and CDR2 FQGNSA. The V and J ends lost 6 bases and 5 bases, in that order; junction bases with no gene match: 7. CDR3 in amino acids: CASSFDRGRYQPQHF. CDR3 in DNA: TGTGCCAGCAGTTTTGACAGGGGGCGTTATCAGCCCCAGCATTTT.

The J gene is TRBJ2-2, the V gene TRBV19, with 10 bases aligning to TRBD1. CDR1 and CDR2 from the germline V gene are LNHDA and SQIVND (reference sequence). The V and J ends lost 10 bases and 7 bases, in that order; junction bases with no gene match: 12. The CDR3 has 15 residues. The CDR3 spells CATLPDRGLDGELFF. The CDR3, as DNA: TGTGCCACCCTTCCAGACAGGGGGCTTGACGGGGAGCTGTTTTTT.

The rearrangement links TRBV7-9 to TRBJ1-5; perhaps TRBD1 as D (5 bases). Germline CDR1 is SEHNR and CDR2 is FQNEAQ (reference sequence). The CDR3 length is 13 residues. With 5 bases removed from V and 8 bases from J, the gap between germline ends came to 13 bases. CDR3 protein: CASSLGGAEPQHF. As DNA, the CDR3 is TGTGCCAGCAGCCTGGGCGGGGCGGAGCCCCAGCATTTT.

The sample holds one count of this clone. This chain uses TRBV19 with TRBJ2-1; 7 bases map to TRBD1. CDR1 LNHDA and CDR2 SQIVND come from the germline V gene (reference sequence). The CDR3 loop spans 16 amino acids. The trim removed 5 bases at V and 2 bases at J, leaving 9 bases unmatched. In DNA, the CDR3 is TGTGCCAGTAGTCCACAGGACAGGACGACCTACAATGAGCAGTTCTTC. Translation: CASSPQDRTTYNEQFF.

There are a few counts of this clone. The chain's CDR3 is CASSLGQGEGYTF. DNA for the CDR3: TGTGCCAGCAGCTTAGGACAGGGGGAAGGCTACACCTTC. The chain employs TRBV7-2 and TRBJ1-2, with 9 bases matching TRBD1. Losses at the gene ends were 1 base for V and 8 bases for J; bases not matched to a gene: 2. CDR3 length: 13 amino acids. Germline CDR1 reads SGHTA; CDR2 reads FQGNSA. Using reference TRBV7-2 and TRBJ1-2 for the parts outside the CDR3, the full variable domain is GAGVSQSPSNKVTEKGKDVELRCDPISGHTALYWYRQSLGQGLEFLIYFQGNSAPDKSGLPSDRFSAERTGGSVSTLTIQRTQQEDSAVYLCASSLGQGEGYTFGSGTRLTVV.

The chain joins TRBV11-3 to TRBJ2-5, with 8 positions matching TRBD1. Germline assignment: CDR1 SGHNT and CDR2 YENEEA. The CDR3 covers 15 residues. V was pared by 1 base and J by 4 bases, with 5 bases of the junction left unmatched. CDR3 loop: CASSLGSGGRETQYF. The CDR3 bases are TGTGCCAGCAGCTTAGGTTCAGGGGGCAGAGAGACCCAGTACTTC.

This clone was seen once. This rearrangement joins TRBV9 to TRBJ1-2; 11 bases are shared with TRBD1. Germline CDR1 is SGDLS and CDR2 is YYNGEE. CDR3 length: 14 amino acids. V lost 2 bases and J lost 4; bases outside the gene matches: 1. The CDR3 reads CASSVGTGGYGYTF. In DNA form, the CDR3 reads TGTGCCAGCAGCGTGGGGACAGGGGGCTATGGCTACACCTTC. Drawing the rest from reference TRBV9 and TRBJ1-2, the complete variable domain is DSGVTQTPKHLITATGQRVTLRCSPRSGDLSVYWYQQSLDQGLQFLIQYYNGEERAKGNILERFSAQQFPDLHSELNLSSLELGDSALYFCASSVGTGGYGYTFGSGTRLTVV.

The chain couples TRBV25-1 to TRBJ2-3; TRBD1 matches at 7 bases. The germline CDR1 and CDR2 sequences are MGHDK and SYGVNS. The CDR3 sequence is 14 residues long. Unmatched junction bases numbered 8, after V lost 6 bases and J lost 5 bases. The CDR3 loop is CASRGTEGRDTQYF. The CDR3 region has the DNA TGTGCCAGCAGGGGGACAGAGGGAAGAGATACGCAGTATTTT.

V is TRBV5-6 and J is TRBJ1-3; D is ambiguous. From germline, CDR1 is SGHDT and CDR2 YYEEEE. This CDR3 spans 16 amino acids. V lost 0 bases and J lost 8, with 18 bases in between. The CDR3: CASSLGILGGTDTIYF. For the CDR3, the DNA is TGTGCCAGCAGCTTGGGAATCCTAGGCGGAACGGACACCATATATTTT.

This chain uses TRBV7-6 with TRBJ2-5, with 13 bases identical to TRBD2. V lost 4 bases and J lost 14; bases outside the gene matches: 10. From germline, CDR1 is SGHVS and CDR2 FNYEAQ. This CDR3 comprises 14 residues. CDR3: CASSSRTSGGAVYF. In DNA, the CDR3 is TGTGCCAGCAGCTCCCGGACTAGCGGGGGAGCAGTCTACTTC.